These 30 T cell receptor beta chains came from one sample sequenced in a study of identical twins. TCRdb ran MiXCR on the 5' RACE reads and lists one entry per CDR3 protein. This table holds 1.5 million to 2 million distinct CDR3 sequences, about 32% found once. The sequencing sample was made of cord blood. These receptors were collected from a newborn girl in good health.

This clonotype was picked up a small number of times. The chain has TRBV5-6 and TRBJ2-7; no clear D. The germline CDR1 and CDR2 sequences are SGHDT and YYEEEE. The CDR3 has 16 amino acids. V lost 4 bases and J 0 bases, leaving 17 bases between the germline ends. DNA for the CDR3: TGTGCCAGCAGCGCAGCCCGGACGTACCTCTCCTACGAGCAGTACTTC. It specifies CASSAARTYLSYEQYF.

This clonotype was observed a few times. The chain uses TRBV7-9 and TRBJ1-4; D remains unclear. CDR3 size: 15 residues. The V end was cut by 5 bases, the J end by 3 bases, with 13 bases between. Germline V lookup: CDR1 SEHNR, CDR2 FQNEAQ (reference sequence). CDR3 DNA sequence: TGTGCCAGCAGCCCATGGACGGCTTCTAATGAAAAACTGTTTTTT. Amino acid sequence: CASSPWTASNEKLFF.

The chain joins TRBV6-2 or TRBV6-3 to TRBJ1-2; no definite D call. Germline CDR1 MNHEY, CDR2 SVGEGT. V lost 0 bases to trimming and J lost 0 bases, with 5 bases between them. The CDR3 loop spans 14 amino acids. The CDR3 coding sequence is TGTGCCAGCAGTTACTCGAACCCTAACTATGGCTACACCTTC. As protein: CASSYSNPNYGYTF.

The sample holds a few counts of this clonotype. This rearrangement joins TRBV12-3 or TRBV12-4 to TRBJ2-3; 7 nucleotides line up with TRBD2. This CDR3 has 14 amino acids. J gave up 1 base and V 7 bases, and 5 bases lay outside the gene matches. Here the CDR3 reads CASIYSGGTDTQYF. The CDR3 coding sequence is TGTGCCAGCATCTACAGCGGGGGCACAGATACGCAGTATTTT.

The rearrangement links TRBV7-2 to TRBJ2-3; the match to TRBD2 covers 15 bases. Trimming removed 4 bases from V and 7 bases from J; junction bases left unmatched: 6. Germline lookup yields CDR1 SGHTA and CDR2 FQGNSA. CDR3 length equals 16 residues. The CDR3 DNA is TGTGCCAGCAGCTCGGGACTAGCGGGAGGTTGGAATACGCAGTATTTT. Translation: CASSSGLAGGWNTQYF.

In its sample, this clonotype was seen a few times. This chain joins TRBV5-1 and TRBJ2-3; D gene uncertain. V lost 7 bases and J lost 4, with 7 bases in between. From germline, CDR1 is SGHRS and CDR2 YFSETQ. The CDR3 totals 11 residues. CDR3 protein: CASEIADTQYF. Here the CDR3 DNA reads TGCGCCAGCGAGATAGCAGATACGCAGTATTTT. Variable domain in full (rest from reference TRBV5-1 and TRBJ2-3): KAGVTQTPRYLIKTRGQQVTLSCSPISGHRSVSWYQQTPGQGLQFLFEYFSETQRNKGNFPGRFSGRQFSNSRSEMNVSTLELGDSALYLCASEIADTQYFGPGTRLTVL.

This clonotype occurred once. This chain links TRBV5-1 with TRBJ1-1, with TRBD1 matching over 7 bases. This CDR3 has 14 amino acids. Trimming removed 2 bases from V and 6 bases from J; junction bases left unmatched: 7. The germline V gene has CDR1 SGHRS and CDR2 YFSETQ. CDR3 sequence (DNA): TGCGCCAGCAGCTTTACAGGGGACGGCTCTGAAGCTTTCTTT. Its translation: CASSFTGDGSEAFF.

The chain links TRBV20-1 to TRBJ2-5; 14 bases line up with TRBD2. Trimming removed 6 bases from V and 11 bases from J; junction bases left unmatched: 11. CDR1 is DFQATT, CDR2 SNEGSKA, per germline (reference sequence). The CDR3 length is 14 residues. CDR3 sequence: CSARTSGRINEQYF. The CDR3 DNA reads TGCAGTGCCCGGACTAGCGGGAGGATCAATGAGCAGTACTTC.

This clonotype occurred a few times. The chain combines TRBV28 with TRBJ2-7; tentative D call: TRBD1 (6 bases). CDR1 is MDHEN and CDR2 is SYDVKM in the germline V gene. This CDR3 has 14 amino acids. V was shortened by 5 bases and J by 3 bases, with 14 bases between the two germline ends. As DNA, the CDR3 is TGTGCCAGCAGTGGGGGCTTTCTGGGCTACGAGCAGTACTTC. Its protein is CASSGGFLGYEQYF. Drawing the rest from reference TRBV28 and TRBJ2-7, the complete variable domain is DVKVTQSSRYLVKRTGEKVFLECVQDMDHENMFWYRQDPGLGLRLIYFSYDVKMKEKGDIPEGYSVSREKKERFSLILESASTNQTSMYLCASSGGFLGYEQYFGPGTRLTVT.

This clonotype was observed a few times. The chain joins TRBV20-1 to TRBJ2-5, with 11 bases aligning to TRBD2. The CDR3 is 13 amino acids. Per germline, CDR1 DFQATT and CDR2 SNEGSKA (reference sequence). With V trimmed by 5 bases and J by 6 bases, 5 bases remained unmatched. The CDR3 loop is CSAPSGRIKTQYF. In DNA, the CDR3 is TGCAGTGCTCCTAGCGGGAGGATTAAGACCCAGTACTTC.

The chain recombines TRBV27 with TRBJ2-1; the match to TRBD2 covers 9 bases. With V trimmed by 6 bases and J by 8 bases, 5 bases remained unmatched. This CDR3 is built from 13 residues. Germline-derived CDR1 and CDR2 are MNHEY and SMNVEV (reference sequence). CDR3 nucleotide sequence: TGTGCCAGCAGGCCAGCGGGAGGCTATGAGCAGTTCTTC. Its translation: CASRPAGGYEQFF.

Many counts were recorded for this clonotype. This chain uses TRBV5-1 with TRBJ2-7; no clear D. V was cut by 2 bases and J by 0 bases, with 9 bases left in between. Germline CDR1 reads SGHRS; CDR2 reads YFSETQ. CDR3 length equals 14 residues. The CDR3 is CASSLTTNSYEQYF. CDR3 sequence (DNA): TGCGCCAGCAGCTTAACGACAAACTCCTACGAGCAGTACTTC.

This clonotype was recorded a few times. The V call is TRBV20-1, the J call TRBJ2-7, with TRBD2 matching 8 bases. The germline gives CDR1 DFQATT, CDR2 SNEGSKA (reference sequence). The CDR3 is 13 residues long. The V and J ends lost 4 bases and 4 bases, in that order; junction bases with no gene match: 6. Written as DNA, the CDR3 is TGCAGTGCTATCCGAGCGGGGGATTACGAGCAGTACTTC. Translating gives CSAIRAGDYEQYF.

This clonotype was observed a handful of times. J is TRBJ2-3 and V is TRBV12-3 or TRBV12-4; 11 bases map to TRBD2. The ends lost 7 bases at V and 5 bases at J; junction bases unmatched: 8. The CDR3 has 15 residues. The CDR3 DNA reads TGTGCCAGCACCCAACTAGCGGGAGTAAGAGATACGCAGTATTTT. Encoded protein: CASTQLAGVRDTQYF.

This clonotype was detected once. This chain links TRBV28 with TRBJ1-1; D gene ambiguous. V was clipped by 6 bases and J by 11 bases, with 10 bases between them. Per germline, CDR1 MDHEN and CDR2 SYDVKM. This CDR3 has 10 amino acids. CDR3 protein: CASRADEAFF. Written as DNA, the CDR3 is TGTGCCAGCAGGGCTGACGAGGCTTTCTTT.

This chain links TRBV30 with TRBJ1-1; maybe TRBD1 (5 bases). With 3 bases removed from V and 0 bases from J, the gap between germline ends came to 14 bases. Germline values: CDR1 GTSNPN, CDR2 SVGIG (reference sequence). The CDR3 is made up of 15 amino acids. The CDR3 loop is CAWRGPVNMNTEAFF. CDR3 nucleotide sequence: TGTGCCTGGAGGGGGCCAGTGAACATGAACACTGAAGCTTTCTTT.

Here the CDR3 DNA reads TGCAGTGCTCTTTACACCGGGGAGCTGTTTTTT. It specifies CSALYTGELFF. The J gene is TRBJ2-2, the V gene TRBV20-1; D unclear. In germline, CDR1 is DFQATT, CDR2 SNEGSKA (reference sequence). The CDR3 loop spans 11 amino acids. Trimming took off 5 bases at V and 3 bases at J, with 4 bases between the two ends.

The chain has TRBV5-1 and TRBJ2-5, with TRBD2 identical over 8 bases. The CDR3 has 13 amino acids. The junction had 8 bases not matched to a gene; V was cut back by 2 bases and J by 11 bases. Germline CDR1 and CDR2: SGHRS and YFSETQ. The CDR3 region is CASSFRAGVEQYF. The DNA for the CDR3 is TGCGCCAGCAGCTTCAGAGCGGGAGTTGAGCAGTACTTC.

This clonotype was seen a handful of times. The genes are TRBV6-2 or TRBV6-3 and TRBJ1-5; a possible D gene is TRBD1 (5 bases). The germline CDR1 and CDR2 sequences are MNHEY and SVGEGT. The length of the CDR3 is 15 residues. V lost 2 bases, J lost 2 bases, and 10 bases lay in between. The CDR3 loop reads CASSYGSGGNQPQHF. The CDR3 bases are TGTGCCAGCAGTTACGGATCGGGGGGCAATCAGCCCCAGCATTTT.

V is TRBV25-1 and J is TRBJ2-1, with D perhaps matching TRBD2 (7 bases). Between the trimmed V and J ends, which lost 2 bases and 0 bases, there was a span of 14 bases. The CDR3 extends over 17 amino acids. Germline V gene data show CDR1 as MGHDK and CDR2 as SYGVNS. The CDR3 DNA reads as TGTGCCAGCAGTGAAGGGGGAGGGGGTAGCTCCTACAATGAGCAGTTCTTC. Its protein is CASSEGGGGSSYNEQFF.

CDR3 protein: CASSLLQGEFF. For the CDR3, the DNA is TGTGCCAGCAGTTTACTCCAGGGGGAGTTCTTC. V and J are TRBV12-3 or TRBV12-4 and TRBJ2-1; TRBD1 matches at 7 bases. V dropped 2 bases and J dropped 14; count of bases not matched to a gene: 3. The CDR3 is made up of 11 amino acids.

The chain employs TRBV4-1 and TRBJ2-4, with TRBD2 identical over 13 bases. The germline CDR1 and CDR2 sequences are MGHRA and YSYEKL. V was pared by 2 bases and J by 8 bases, with 18 bases of the junction left unmatched. The CDR3 runs to 20 residues. In DNA form, the CDR3 reads TGCGCCAGCAGCCAACACCCACTAGCGGGAGGGCCCCGGTGGAGGGACATTCAGTACTTC. It specifies CASSQHPLAGGPRWRDIQYF.

The chain combines TRBV11-2 with TRBJ2-4; D tentatively fits TRBD1 or TRBD2 (5 bases each). The CDR3 is 15 amino acids. The germline gives CDR1 SGHAT, CDR2 FQNNGV. Between the trimmed V and J ends, which lost 5 bases and 6 bases, there was a span of 17 bases. CDR3 sequence reads: CASSPHSAGGNIQYF. CDR3 nucleotide sequence: TGTGCCAGCAGCCCCCACAGCGCTGGGGGAAACATTCAGTACTTC.

Many counts were recorded for this clonotype. This rearrangement joins TRBV6-2 or TRBV6-3 to TRBJ2-6; D could derive from TRBD1 or TRBD2 (5 bases each). Germline V gene sequence: CDR1 MNHEY, CDR2 SVGEGT. V was clipped by 3 bases and J by 12 bases, with 18 bases between them. CDR3 length: 15 amino acids. The CDR3 sequence: CASSYRDGVLPVLTF. In nucleotides, the CDR3 is TGTGCCAGCAGTTATAGGGACGGTGTCCTTCCCGTCCTGACTTTC.

The chain recombines TRBV5-1 with TRBJ1-2; the D gene is possibly TRBD1 (6 bases). V dropped 4 bases and J dropped 2 bases, with 12 bases sitting between them. CDR3 length equals 14 residues. Germline V gene lookup returns CDR1 SGHRS and CDR2 YFSETQ. The chain's CDR3 is CASSEDRWNYGYTF. The DNA for the CDR3 is TGCGCCAGCAGCGAGGACAGATGGAACTATGGCTACACCTTC.

V and J are TRBV7-9 and TRBJ2-3; TRBD1 matches 9 bases. This CDR3 is 16 amino acids long. V gave up 1 base and J gave up 4 bases; unmatched junction bases: 6. Germline V gene lookup returns CDR1 SEHNR and CDR2 FQNEAQ (reference sequence). CDR3 DNA: TGTGCCAGCAGCTTAGGGGACAGGGTCGCTGCAGATACGCAGTATTTT. This codes for CASSLGDRVAADTQYF.

V gene TRBV11-2 combines with J gene TRBJ2-7; D uncertain. With 2 bases removed from V and 2 bases from J, the gap between germline ends came to 7 bases. Looked up from germline, CDR1 is SGHAT and CDR2 is FQNNGV. The CDR3 is made up of 13 amino acids. The CDR3 sequence is CASSLFEPYEQYF. The CDR3 DNA reads as TGTGCCAGCAGCTTATTCGAACCCTACGAGCAGTACTTC.

The chain employs TRBV6-1 and TRBJ1-1; D remains unclear. CDR1 and CDR2 from the germline V gene are MNHNS and SASEGT. V dropped 6 bases and J dropped 6 bases, with 8 bases sitting between them. This CDR3 spans 11 amino acids. CDR3 sequence: CASRAGPEAFF. CDR3 in DNA: TGTGCCAGCAGAGCCGGACCTGAAGCTTTCTTT.

This clonotype was counted between two and nine times. The chain couples TRBV6-1 to TRBJ2-3; 9 positions match TRBD1. Germline assignment: CDR1 MNHNS and CDR2 SASEGT. Losses at the gene ends were 4 bases for V and 4 bases for J; bases not matched to a gene: 6. This CDR3 region has 15 residues. The CDR3 protein is CASSGPGQGADTQYF. CDR3 coding DNA: TGTGCCAGCAGTGGACCGGGACAGGGAGCAGATACGCAGTATTTT.

V and J are TRBV27 and TRBJ1-1; the D is unclear. V lost 4 bases and J 1 base, leaving 10 bases between the germline ends. Germline lookup yields CDR1 MNHEY and CDR2 SMNVEV (reference sequence). This CDR3 is built from 14 residues. In DNA form, the CDR3 reads TGTGCCAGCAGTTCCCCCCTTAGGAACACTGAAGCTTTCTTT. Amino acid sequence: CASSSPLRNTEAFF.